The present T cell receptor (beta chain) was sequenced within a study of OX40 agonist ivuxolimab in advanced cancers. CDR1 SEHNR and CDR2 FQNEAQ come from the germline V gene (reference sequence). This CDR3 is 16 amino acids long. The ends were cut back, 5 bases at V and 1 base at J, with 18 bases in the middle. Using immunoSEQ multiplex PCR, the repertoire was profiled, and TCRdb retains in-frame clones only, with some absent. The table has 50,000 to 75,000 clones, approximately 91% seen once; the top ten hold roughly a sixth. The clonotype originates from an adult with an advanced solid tumor such as melanoma, head and neck, liver or kidney cancer. The sequencing used CD4+ or CD8+ T cells sorted from blood, collected in a trial of the OX40 agonist ivuxolimab. J is TRBJ2-7 and V is TRBV7-9; a possible D gene is TRBD1 (6 bases). CDR3 amino acids: CASSPLRDIPSYEQYF. The DNA for the CDR3 is TGTGCCAGCAGCCCCCTCCGGGACATACCTTCCTACGAGCAGTACTTC.